What follows are 26 T cell receptor beta chains derived from one specimen sequenced in a study of identical twins. TCRdb used MiXCR to reprocess the 5' RACE reads, holding one entry per CDR3 protein. The sample has hundreds of thousands of distinct CDR3 sequences, 8.6% seen once. This sample also belongs to another study, concerning yellow fever vaccine responses in identical twins.

Input material: PBMCs. Receptor source: a woman under 30 in good health.

V is TRBV28 and J is TRBJ2-7, with 10 positions matching TRBD2. This CDR3 is built from 15 residues. The V and J ends lost 3 bases and 4 bases, in that order; junction bases with no gene match: 6. The germline gives CDR1 MDHEN, CDR2 SYDVKM. CDR3 amino acids: CASSLDSGGNYEQYF. The CDR3 bases are TGTGCCAGCAGTTTGGATAGCGGGGGGAATTACGAGCAGTACTTC.

This clonotype came up many times. The V call is TRBV3-1, the J call TRBJ2-7; 8 bases line up with TRBD1. Germline values: CDR1 LGHDT, CDR2 YNNKEL (reference sequence). V shed 1 base and J 0 bases; nucleotides not matched to a gene: 2. This CDR3 region has 15 residues. The CDR3 here is CASSQAGGPSYEQYF. CDR3 nucleotide sequence: TGTGCCAGCAGCCAAGCAGGGGGCCCCTCCTACGAGCAGTACTTC.

This clonotype was seen a handful of times. V is TRBV7-6 and J is TRBJ2-3; D perhaps matches TRBD2 (6 bases). Germline CDR1 is SGHVS and CDR2 is FNYEAQ. V lost 1 base to trimming and J lost 2 bases, with 10 bases between them. The CDR3 runs 15 residues. The CDR3 sequence: CASSLVGLPTDTQYF. The CDR3 coding sequence is TGTGCCAGCAGCTTAGTGGGACTCCCCACAGATACGCAGTATTTT.

The V call is TRBV12-3 or TRBV12-4, the J call TRBJ2-5; D is possibly TRBD1 (5 bases). V lost 2 bases to trimming and J lost 5 bases, with 12 bases between them. There are 14 residues in the CDR3. The DNA for the CDR3 is TGTGCCAGCAGTTTAATCACAGGAAGTGAGACCCAGTACTTC. It codes for CASSLITGSETQYF.

This clonotype appeared a few times. This chain joins TRBV7-2 and TRBJ2-3, with TRBD2 matching over 9 bases. Germline V gives CDR1 SGHTA, CDR2 FQGNSA. V lost 6 bases to trimming and J lost 3 bases; unmatched junction nucleotides: 7. The CDR3 is made up of 15 amino acids. The CDR3 DNA reads as TGTGCCAGCAGTCATTATAGCGGGAGAACAGATACGCAGTATTTT. It yields the protein CASSHYSGRTDTQYF.

The chain couples TRBV14 to TRBJ2-1, with 8 nucleotides matching TRBD1. CDR3 size: 15 residues. The V gene's germline CDR1 is SGHDN and CDR2 FVKESK. V lost 5 bases, J lost 3 bases, and 6 bases stayed unmatched. The CDR3 sequence: CASSKADRDYNEQFF. The DNA for the CDR3 is TGTGCCAGCAGCAAAGCGGACAGGGACTACAATGAGCAGTTCTTC.

V is TRBV7-2 and J is TRBJ2-7; 7 positions agree with TRBD2. CDR1 is SGHTA, CDR2 FQGNSA, per germline. This CDR3 has 14 residues. The J segment lost 3 bases and the V segment lost 3 bases, leaving 5 bases of the junction unmatched. CDR3 region: CASSLGGSNYEQYF. The CDR3 DNA follows: TGTGCCAGCAGCTTGGGAGGGTCAAACTACGAGCAGTACTTC.

This chain connects TRBV10-3 to TRBJ2-3; D uncertain. Germline-derived CDR1 and CDR2 are ENHRY and SYGVKD. This CDR3 region has 11 residues. Trimming cost V 6 bases and J 6 bases, with 7 bases left between them. In DNA form, the CDR3 reads TGTGCCATCAGCGACTGGGATACGCAGTATTTT. Protein sequence: CAISDWDTQYF.

CDR3: CSARQAGNTGELFF. The CDR3 region has the DNA TGCAGTGCTAGACAAGCGGGAAACACCGGGGAGCTGTTTTTT. The chain carries TRBV20-1 and TRBJ2-2; 7 bases line up with TRBD2. V was pared by 2 bases and J by 2 bases, with 2 bases of the junction left unmatched. This CDR3 comprises 14 residues. Germline V CDR1 and CDR2: DFQATT, SNEGSKA (reference sequence).

V gene TRBV6-5 combines with J gene TRBJ2-7; D may be TRBD1 (6 bases). Deletions cut 4 bases from V and 2 bases from J, with 18 bases between. CDR3 length equals 16 residues. Germline V gene data show CDR1 as MNHEY and CDR2 as SVGAGI. The DNA of the CDR3 is TGTGCCAGCAGTTCCAATCCCCGGACAGATACCTACGAGCAGTACTTC. It yields the protein CASSSNPRTDTYEQYF.

In this sample, this clonotype turned up many times. This chain joins TRBV29-1 and TRBJ2-2; D could derive from TRBD1 or TRBD2 (5 bases each). Germline CDR1 and CDR2: SQVTM and ANQGSEA. This CDR3 has 15 residues. Trimming shortened V by 4 bases and J by 5 bases, and 17 bases separated the two germline ends. CDR3 loop: CSVGESGSRTGELFF. The CDR3 DNA reads as TGCAGCGTTGGGGAGTCAGGGAGTCGGACCGGGGAGCTGTTTTTT.

This clonotype was found many times. CDR3 protein: CSVEGPEGGTDTQYF. CDR3 nucleotide sequence: TGCAGCGTTGAGGGCCCCGAAGGAGGCACAGATACGCAGTATTTT. V usage is TRBV29-1 and J usage is TRBJ2-3; D not certain. V was clipped by 3 bases and J by 1 base, with 14 bases between them. This CDR3 is built from 15 residues. The V gene's germline CDR1 is SQVTM and CDR2 ANQGSEA.

This clonotype has ten or more counts. In DNA form, the CDR3 reads TGCAGTGCTAGGAAGGTGTTAGTAGGACGGGAGGCCCAGCCCCAGCATTTT. Its protein product is CSARKVLVGREAQPQHF. V and J are TRBV20-1 and TRBJ1-5; D is unclear. The CDR3 consists of 17 residues. V lost 3 bases to trimming and J lost 7 bases, with 25 bases between them. CDR1 and CDR2 (germline): DFQATT, SNEGSKA (reference sequence).

The chain recombines TRBV2 with TRBJ2-2; 7 bases align to TRBD1. V was clipped by 4 bases and J by 0 bases; unmatched bases: 8. CDR1 is SNHLY and CDR2 is FYNNEI in the germline V gene. The CDR3 length is 17 residues. CDR3 in DNA: TGTGCCAGCAGTGGTGGACAGGCCCTTGCGAACACCGGGGAGCTGTTTTTT. Amino acids: CASSGGQALANTGELFF.

J is TRBJ2-7 and V is TRBV28; the D gene is possibly TRBD1 (8 bases). Germline loops: CDR1 MDHEN, CDR2 SYDVKM. V was trimmed by 2 bases and J by 0 bases, leaving 17 bases between them. The CDR3 consists of 17 residues. CDR3 in DNA: TGTGCCAGCAGTTTAGCCAGGGGGCTAGCGGCCTCCTACGAGCAGTACTTC. Amino acids: CASSLARGLAASYEQYF.

This clonotype came up many times. The DNA of the CDR3 is TGTGCCAGCAGCCATAGGCCCGGGAATCAGCCCCAGCATTTT. It codes for CASSHRPGNQPQHF. The V call is TRBV3-1, the J call TRBJ1-5; the D is unclear. The V end was cut by 3 bases, the J end by 4 bases, with 10 bases between. The length of the CDR3 is 14 residues. Per germline, CDR1 LGHDT and CDR2 YNNKEL (reference sequence).

The V gene is TRBV7-2, the J gene TRBJ2-5; TRBD1 might be the D (5 bases). Germline assignment: CDR1 SGHTA and CDR2 FQGNSA. The CDR3 runs 16 residues. V shed 2 bases and J shed 0 bases, with 13 bases lying between them. CDR3 nucleotide sequence: TGTGCCAGCAGCTTAAAACCCAGGACATACCAAGAGACCCAGTACTTC. Encoded protein: CASSLKPRTYQETQYF.

This clonotype turned up a few times. The chain recombines TRBV28 with TRBJ2-3, with TRBD1 as a possible D gene (6 bases). The ends were cut back, 6 bases at V and 5 bases at J, with 21 bases in the middle. The germline V gene has CDR1 MDHEN and CDR2 SYDVKM. The length of the CDR3 is 16 residues. The CDR3 DNA follows: TGTGCCAGCAGCCCGGGACACCTTCTTGGGCTAGATACGCAGTATTTT. Amino acid sequence: CASSPGHLLGLDTQYF. Full variable domain (remainder filled in from reference TRBV28 and TRBJ2-3): DVKVTQSSRYLVKRTGEKVFLECVQDMDHENMFWYRQDPGLGLRLIYFSYDVKMKEKGDIPEGYSVSREKKERFSLILESASTNQTSMYLCASSPGHLLGLDTQYFGPGTRLTVL.

The chain has TRBV11-1 and TRBJ2-1, with 14 bases fitting TRBD2. The CDR3 runs 19 residues. CDR1 is SGHAT, CDR2 FQDESV, per germline (reference sequence). The junction had 9 bases not matched to a gene; V was cut back by 5 bases and J by 0 bases. The CDR3 nucleotides are TGTGCCAGCAGCGGAGAGGGACTAGCGGGGGCCAGCTCCTACAATGAGCAGTTCTTC. Encoded protein: CASSGEGLAGASSYNEQFF. Filled out from reference TRBV11-1 and TRBJ2-1, the complete variable domain reads EAEVAQSPRYKITEKSQAVAFWCDPISGHATLYWYRQILGQGPELLVQFQDESVVDDSQLPKDRFSAERLKGVDSTLKIQPAELGDSAMYLCASSGEGLAGASSYNEQFFGPGTRLTVL.

This clonotype was recorded at least ten times. The chain recombines TRBV5-1 with TRBJ2-2; the D gene is possibly TRBD1 (5 bases). The V gene's germline CDR1 is SGHRS and CDR2 YFSETQ. Trimming took off 4 bases at V and 6 bases at J, with 10 bases between the two ends. This CDR3 region has 13 residues. Written as DNA, the CDR3 is TGCGCCAGCAGCCCCCAGGGTCCCGGGGAGCTGTTTTTT. It specifies CASSPQGPGELFF.

This chain connects TRBV25-1 to TRBJ2-7, with D possibly matching TRBD2 (5 bases). The CDR3 runs 15 residues. In germline, CDR1 is MGHDK, CDR2 SYGVNS. V was clipped by 3 bases and J by 0 bases, with 12 bases between them. CDR3 coding DNA: TGTGCCAGCAGTGATTTCCGGGAATACTCCTACGAGCAGTACTTC. Protein sequence: CASSDFREYSYEQYF.

The genes are TRBV12-3 or TRBV12-4 and TRBJ2-1; D is possibly TRBD1 (6 bases). This CDR3 has 15 amino acids. Trimming took 5 bases from V and 0 from J, leaving 11 bases between them. The CDR3 loop is CASSPRGNSYNEQFF. The CDR3 DNA is TGTGCCAGCAGTCCCAGGGGCAACTCCTACAATGAGCAGTTCTTC.

This clonotype was found many times. V gene TRBV29-1 combines with J gene TRBJ2-1; 8 nucleotides line up with TRBD2. The CDR3 covers 15 residues. The junction had 12 bases not matched to a gene; V was cut back by 5 bases and J by 6 bases. Germline-derived CDR1 and CDR2 are SQVTM and ANQGSEA. The CDR3 loop is CSVSLYREGGNEQFF. The CDR3 DNA follows: TGCAGCGTTTCTCTATACCGGGAGGGCGGCAATGAGCAGTTCTTC.

CDR3 amino acids: CASSEMKGGRIYNEQFF. The CDR3 nucleotides are TGTGCCAGCAGCGAGATGAAAGGGGGCCGAATCTACAATGAGCAGTTCTTC. The chain uses TRBV21-1 and TRBJ2-1; TRBD1, the table's D call, was not compared with the DNA. TRBV21-1 is an annotated pseudogene. This CDR3 contains 17 residues.

A few counts support this clonotype. The V gene is TRBV2, the J gene TRBJ1-1; 9 positions match TRBD1. The CDR3 is 17 amino acids. Germline V gene lookup returns CDR1 SNHLY and CDR2 FYNNEI. J gave up 5 bases and V 4 bases, and 14 bases lay outside the gene matches. As DNA, the CDR3 is TGTGCCAGCAGTGGCTTGCTACCGGGACAGGGTGGTACTGAAGCTTTCTTT. Its translation is CASSGLLPGQGGTEAFF.

There are many counts of this clonotype. The V and J genes are TRBV3-1 and TRBJ2-5, with 14 bases matching TRBD2. The trim removed 4 bases at V and 4 bases at J, leaving 5 bases unmatched. There are 16 residues in the CDR3. Looked up from germline, CDR1 is LGHDT and CDR2 is YNNKEL (reference sequence). The CDR3 nucleotides read TGTGCCAGCAGCCGCTCCGGACTAGCGGGAGGAGAGACCCAGTACTTC. Translating gives CASSRSGLAGGETQYF.